This TCR beta chain was found in a study of T cell repertoires in cytomegalovirus infection. On the study more broadly: Based on public TCR beta signatures, there were indications of CMV infection and of a matching HLA type.

Per the germline V gene, CDR1 is SGHVS and CDR2 is FQNEAQ. Trimming took 5 bases from V and 8 from J, leaving 19 bases between them. This CDR3 has 16 amino acids. Findings and limits, study-wide: Totalled public TCR beta family frequency picked out people who carried CMV plus the relevant HLA. HLA-C-restricted TCR beta clonotypes specific for CMV led the ex vivo response.

This clonotype has a count of ten or more. Its specificity is unknown. TCRdb reprocessed the reads with MiXCR, giving one entry per CDR3 protein. The sample has over 450,000 distinct CDR3 sequences; approximately 10% are singletons. The chain employs TRBV7-8 and TRBJ1-6; no firm D call. Sequencing was carried out using PBMCs. The receptor was derived from a human donor in good health (CMV status not recorded). Some clones in this sample may be carry-over from other donors' samples. Here the CDR3 reads CASSPGVRRKDSPLHF. The DNA for the CDR3 is TGTGCCAGCAGCCCTGGTGTAAGGCGGAAGGATTCACCCCTCCACTTT.